Many counts were recorded for the clone carrying this TCR beta chain. Antigen: not known. There were TCR beta CDR3 regions amplified from RNA transcripts. Carried out on the TCR CDR3, a first-round RT-PCR used the HTBI primer set. TCRdb fed the multiplex PCR reads into MiXCR, producing one record per CDR3 protein. The sample lists 300,000 to 350,000 distinct CDR3 sequences; about a sixth were seen once. These data come from a study of T cells in Graves' hyperthyroidism and ophthalmopathy. Ophthalmopathy patients showed a Clinical Activity Score of at least 3, NOSPECS grade of at least 4 and duration under 3 months. Investigators excluded patients with uncontrolled infection, other autoimmune disease, pregnancy or lactation. Study-wide results and caveats: Clonotypes that were expanded in thyroid above 0.001 mostly appeared in blood too. Ophthalmopathy stood apart from stable hyperthyroidism in a 13 V-J model.

V lost 0 bases to trimming and J lost 1 base, with 7 bases between them. Germline CDR1 is SGDLS and CDR2 is YYNGEE. CDR3 length equals 14 residues. The chain combines TRBV9 with TRBJ1-1, with D possibly matching TRBD1 (5 bases). The clonotype comes from a woman in her thirties or forties with Graves' ophthalmopathy. The sample consisted of blood. This chain's CDR3 is CASSVGQSNTEAFF. CDR3 bases: TGTGCCAGCAGCGTAGGACAGTCGAACACTGAAGCTTTCTTT.